This TCR beta chain was sequenced in a study of cytomegalovirus exposure and HLA in healthy donors. General observations from the study: A later analysis reportedly found that, within productive TCRs, an Asian-associated ancestry cluster had fewer N-insertions than the mean observed across the approximately 700 donors. Specificity of a few CMV-associated chains for CMV antigens was verified in vitro.

The V gene's germline CDR1 is MNHNY and CDR2 SVGAGI (reference sequence). The CDR3 has 14 amino acids. Trimming cost V 6 bases and J 4 bases, with 14 bases left between them. Concerning this clone itself: Its antigen is not identified.

PCR involved 60 Vbeta and 13 Jbeta primers. In the authors' methods: In a later analysis, some 80 million unique TCR beta chains included roughly 11 million shared by two or more donors. The method was immunoSEQ multiplex PCR; TCRdb's version includes in-frame clones alone and lacks a portion of them. The DNA gave D and trimming, while V, J and clone size come from that table. The sample includes roughly 200,000 clones, around 79% of them seen just once. Material for sequencing was PBMCs. This clonotype was obtained from a woman between 25 and 40 years old in good health and CMV-seropositive. The chain combines TRBV6-6 with TRBJ2-3; D not certain. CDR3 residues: CASRYTTASDTQYF. In nucleotides, the CDR3 is TGTGCCAGCAGATACACTACGGCCTCAGATACGCAGTATTTT.